This is a list of T cell receptor beta chains from one sample in a study of blood T cell repertoires in COVID-19. Method: immunoSEQ multiplex PCR; TCRdb's copy keeps in-frame clones and lacks some. The repertoire consists of some 98,000 clones, with 82% occurring once and the leading ten covering about a tenth. What was sequenced was peripheral blood. The receptors derive from a man between 65 and 79 years old with active or convalescent COVID-19. Each CDR3 is given with its conserved first and last residue. D genes are given only for firm matches. Only some rows state a clone size, as once, few, many or a class for expanded clones.

d_gene	abundance	v_gene	j_gene	CDR3nt	CDR3aa
TRBD2	.	TRBV4-1	TRBJ2-3	TGCGCCAGCAGCCAAGAGGGTAGCGGGGGCAGCACAGATACGCAGTATTTT	CASSQEGSGGSTDTQYF
TRBD2	.	TRBV3-1/TRBV3-2	TRBJ2-7	TGTGCCAGCAGCTTAAGCGGGGGGAGGTCGGGCGAGCAGTACTTC	CASSLSGGRSGEQYF
.	once	TRBV2	TRBJ2-1	TGTGCCAGCTCAACTCCTAGGGGCTACAATGAGCAGTTCTTC	CASSTPRGYNEQFF
TRBD1	.	TRBV4-3	TRBJ2-7	TGCGCCAGCAGCCTTGGGACAGGGGGGAGGAACGAGCAGTACTTC	CASSLGTGGRNEQYF
.	.	TRBV12-3/TRBV12-4	TRBJ2-7	TGTGCCAGCAGCGTACCCGGGGAGCCCCTGGTCTTC	CASSVPGEPLVF
TRBD2	.	TRBV7-9	TRBJ2-2	TGTGCCAGCAGCGGGCGGGGGGCGGCTAACACCGGGGAGCTGTTTTTT	CASSGRGAANTGELFF
.	.	TRBV5-6	TRBJ1-2	TGTGCCAGCAGCCTCAGGGGAGAAGGCTATGGCTACACCTTC	CASSLRGEGYGYTF
.	.	TRBV6-5	TRBJ1-3	TGTGCCAGCAAAAACAGGGCTGGAAACACCATATATTTT	CASKNRAGNTIYF
.	.	TRBV25-1	TRBJ2-1	TGTGCCAGCAGGGTCGGGGGAAGGTACAATGAGCAGTTCTTC	CASRVGGRYNEQFF
.	.	TRBV7-3	TRBJ2-5	TGTGCCAGCAGCTTTGGCGGGGGCGGAGAGACCCAGTACTTC	CASSFGGGGETQYF
TRBD2	.	TRBV19	TRBJ2-5	TGTGCCAGTAGTTGGGAAGCGGGGGGGCTAGAGACCCAGTACTTC	CASSWEAGGLETQYF
.	.	TRBV6-1	TRBJ1-1	TGTGCCAGCAGTGAGGCGGGGAACACTGAAGCTTTCTTT	CASSEAGNTEAFF
.	few	TRBV11-1	TRBJ2-1	TGTGCCAGCAGCTTAGTCAGGTTTCAGGGGAACAATGAGCAGTTCTTC	CASSLVRFQGNNEQFF
.	.	TRBV23-1	TRBJ2-3	TGCGCCAGCAGTCAATCCTACAGAATTACAGATACGCAGTATTTT	CASSQSYRITDTQYF
TRBD1	.	TRBV4-2	TRBJ2-7	TGTGCCAGCAGCCCCCGACAGGGCGATGCCTACGAGCAGTACTTC	CASSPRQGDAYEQYF
TRBD1	few	TRBV5-1	TRBJ2-3	TGCGCCAGCAGCTTGGGGGACAGGCGGAACACAGATACGCAGTATTTT	CASSLGDRRNTDTQYF
TRBD2	.	TRBV18	TRBJ2-3	TGTGCCAGCTCCCTTCCGCCCTCGGGACTAGGTCTTACGCAGTATTTT	CASSLPPSGLGLTQYF
.	.	TRBV19	TRBJ2-3	TGTGCCAGTAAAGGACTGTCTGGCACAGATACGCAGTATTTT	CASKGLSGTDTQYF
.	.	TRBV27	TRBJ1-6	TGTGCCAGCAGCTCAGCGAATTACTCACCCCTCCACTTT	CASSSANYSPLHF
.	.	TRBV20-1	TRBJ1-2	TGCAGTGCTCCGTGGGGGCCTGGCTACACCTTC	CSAPWGPGYTF
TRBD2	.	TRBV19	TRBJ2-1	TGTGCCACAATCCCTCGGGGGGGCGGGTACAATGAGCAGTTCTTC	CATIPRGGGYNEQFF
.	.	TRBV19	TRBJ1-5	TGTGCCAGTAGTGGCCGGGGGGCGGATCAGCCCCAGCATTTT	CASSGRGADQPQHF
TRBD2	once	TRBV27	TRBJ2-3	TGTGCCAGCAGTCCTCCCCCAGCGAGCGGGGGGATTTCTAGCACAGATACGCAGTATTTT	CASSPPPASGGISSTDTQYF
TRBD1	.	TRBV27	TRBJ1-3	TGTGCCAGCAGGCCGGGACAGGGCATTAAGAGCTCTGGAAACACCATATATTTT	CASRPGQGIKSSGNTIYF
.	.	TRBV9	TRBJ2-3	TGTGCCAGCAGCGTAGCGGGGGGCAGCACAGATACGCAGTATTTT	CASSVAGGSTDTQYF
.	.	TRBV7-9	TRBJ2-4	TGTGCCAGCAGCTTAGCCCCCAGGACGACAGAAAACATTCAGTACTTC	CASSLAPRTTENIQYF
TRBD1	few	TRBV7-6	TRBJ2-2	TGTGCCAGCAGCGTGGGACAGGGGGCGCGCACCGGGGAGCTGTTTTTT	CASSVGQGARTGELFF
TRBD1	.	TRBV6-7	TRBJ1-4	TGTGCCAGCAGCCCGGGACAGGGGTCACCTAATGAAAAACTGTTTTTT	CASSPGQGSPNEKLFF
TRBD2	.	TRBV7-9	TRBJ2-3	TGTGCCAGCAGCTTAGGGGTAGCGGGGGTCACAGATACGCAGTATTTT	CASSLGVAGVTDTQYF
.	.	TRBV19	TRBJ1-1	TGTGCCAGTTCGGAATTACAGGGTTTCACTGAAGCTTTCTTT	CASSELQGFTEAFF
.	many	TRBV4-1	TRBJ1-1	TGCGCCAGCAGTCAGATATTCACGAACACTGAAGCTTTCTTT	CASSQIFTNTEAFF
TRBD1	.	TRBV24-1	TRBJ2-2	TGTGCCACCAGTGATGTCTCACAGGGGAAAACCGGGGAGCTGTTTTTT	CATSDVSQGKTGELFF
.	.	TRBV18	TRBJ1-2	TGTGCCAGCTCACCAAAGGCGGAAAACTATGGCTACACCTTC	CASSPKAENYGYTF
.	.	TRBV2	TRBJ1-3	TGTGCCAGCAGCCAGGGTCTTCTTTCTGGAAACACCATATATTTT	CASSQGLLSGNTIYF
TRBD2	.	TRBV4-1	TRBJ2-2	TGCGCCAGCAGCCAAGAGGGGGGGTCCCGGGCAACCGGGGAGCTGTTTTTT	CASSQEGGSRATGELFF
.	.	TRBV14	TRBJ1-1	TGTGCCAGCAGCCAAGTGGGGGGGAACACTGAAGCTTTCTTT	CASSQVGGNTEAFF
TRBD1	.	TRBV4-2	TRBJ2-7	TGTGCCAGCAGCCAAGGTAACCAGGGGGTATCCTACGAGCAGTACTTC	CASSQGNQGVSYEQYF
.	.	TRBV4-3	TRBJ1-2	TGCGCCAGCAGCCAAGGGGGGGGTTGGGGCGAGGGCTACACCTTC	CASSQGGGWGEGYTF
.	.	TRBV4-2	TRBJ2-3	TGTGCCAGCAGCCTCGGCACAGATACGCAGTATTTT	CASSLGTDTQYF
TRBD2	.	TRBV18	TRBJ2-1	TGTGCCAGCTCACCACCGTCTAGCGGGGGGATTGAGCAGTTCTTC	CASSPPSSGGIEQFF
.	.	TRBV18	TRBJ2-1	TGTGCCAGCTCACCTAGGACGGCGGGTGAGCAGTTCTTC	CASSPRTAGEQFF
.	once	TRBV6-5	TRBJ1-2	TGTGCCAGCAGTACCCGGGGGAGGGATGGTGGCTACACCTTC	CASSTRGRDGGYTF
TRBD1	.	TRBV5-8	TRBJ1-2	TGTGCCAGCAGCCCCTCCCAGGGGGTCTATGGCTACACCTTC	CASSPSQGVYGYTF
.	.	TRBV27	TRBJ2-7	TGTGCCAGCAGTTTAACCCAGTGGCAGTCCCCTTACTTC	CASSLTQWQSPYF
.	.	TRBV5-8	TRBJ2-3	TGTGCCAGCAGCTTCTCAGGGGTTTGGACAGATACGCAGTATTTT	CASSFSGVWTDTQYF
TRBD1	.	TRBV5-1	TRBJ1-1	TGCGCCAGCAGCTCAGGACAGGGTCTAGTGATATATGCTTTCTTT	CASSSGQGLVIYAFF
.	.	TRBV19	TRBJ2-6	TGTGCCAGTAGTAGCCCCAGAAACTCTGGGGCCAACGTCCTGACTTTC	CASSSPRNSGANVLTF
.	once	TRBV11-2	TRBJ2-5	TGTGCCAGCAGCTCGGGACTCCTTCCCCAGTACTTC	CASSSGLLPQYF
TRBD2	once	TRBV4-1	TRBJ2-7	TGCGCCAGCAGCCGAGCGAGCGGGGGGGCGTACGAGCAGTACTTC	CASSRASGGAYEQYF
.	.	TRBV7-9	TRBJ1-3	TGTGCCAGCAGCTCCTTTGGAGCGATCTCTGGAAACACCATATATTTT	CASSSFGAISGNTIYF
.	.	TRBV4-1	TRBJ1-4	TGCGCCAGCAGCCAAGATCCCCGCGCCGATGAAGAAAAACTGTTTTTT	CASSQDPRADEEKLFF
.	.	TRBV5-1	TRBJ1-2	TGCGCCAGTAACCCCGAAGGGCAGGGTTATCATGGCTACACCTTC	CASNPEGQGYHGYTF
TRBD1	.	TRBV11-2	TRBJ1-3	TGTGCCAGCAGCTTAAGCCCGGGACAGTTCTCTGGAAACACCATATATTTT	CASSLSPGQFSGNTIYF
.	.	TRBV28	TRBJ2-7	TGTGCCAGCAGTTTAGATCCCGGTAGCTCCTACGAGCAGTACTTC	CASSLDPGSSYEQYF
TRBD1	.	TRBV24-1	TRBJ2-2	TGTGCCACCAGTGAGTCAGGGGGCCGGGAGCTGTTTTTT	CATSESGGRELFF
TRBD1	.	TRBV7-8	TRBJ1-2	TGTGCCAGCAGCTCCAGGACAGGGGATACCTATGGCTACACCTTC	CASSSRTGDTYGYTF
.	.	TRBV6-1	TRBJ1-2	TGTGCCAGCAGTGACAGGGGCCCCCTCTATGGCTACACCTTC	CASSDRGPLYGYTF
TRBD2	.	TRBV15	TRBJ2-7	TGTGCCACCAGAGCAGCGGGAGAGCAGTACTTC	CATRAAGEQYF